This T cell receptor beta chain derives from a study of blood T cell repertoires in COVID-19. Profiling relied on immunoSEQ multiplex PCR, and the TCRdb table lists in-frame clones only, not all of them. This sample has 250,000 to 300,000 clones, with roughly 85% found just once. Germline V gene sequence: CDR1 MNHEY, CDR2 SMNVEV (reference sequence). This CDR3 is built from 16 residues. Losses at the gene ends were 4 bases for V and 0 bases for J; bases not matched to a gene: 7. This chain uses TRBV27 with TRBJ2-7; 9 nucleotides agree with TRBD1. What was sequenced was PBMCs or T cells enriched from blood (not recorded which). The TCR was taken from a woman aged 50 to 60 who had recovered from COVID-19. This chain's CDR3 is CASSSTGTGYSYEQYF. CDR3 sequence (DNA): TGTGCCAGCAGTTCGACCGGGACAGGGTACTCCTACGAGCAGTACTTC.